This passage covers 26 T cell receptor beta chains from one sample sequenced in a study of cytomegalovirus exposure and HLA in healthy donors. Primers for the PCR totalled 60 Vbeta and 13 Jbeta. Data came from immunoSEQ multiplex PCR; TCRdb stores just in-frame clones and leaves some out. The sample totals tens of thousands of clones. Sequenced sample: PBMCs. These receptor sequences come from a boy aged 10-17 years in good health and CMV-seronegative.

V usage is TRBV18 and J usage is TRBJ2-5; 10 positions match TRBD1. There are 19 residues in the CDR3. J was trimmed by 2 bases and V by 4 bases; bases with no gene match: 16. Looked up from germline, CDR1 is KGHSH and CDR2 is LQKENI. CDR3 sequence: CASSLVDRGIRGWQETQYF. The CDR3 DNA follows: TGTGCCAGCTCACTCGTGGACAGGGGGATTCGTGGTTGGCAAGAGACCCAGTACTTC.

The gene calls are TRBV18 and TRBJ1-4, with D perhaps matching TRBD1 (6 bases). This CDR3 contains 16 residues. Trimming shortened V by 5 bases and J by 3 bases, and 16 bases separated the two germline ends. Germline V CDR1 and CDR2: KGHSH, LQKENI. The CDR3: CASSSPTRQANEKLFF. In DNA, the CDR3 is TGTGCCAGCTCATCTCCCACTCGACAGGCTAATGAAAAACTGTTTTTT.

The chain employs TRBV6-5 and TRBJ1-5, with 8 bases aligning to TRBD1. V was pared by 2 bases and J by 1 base, with 1 base of the junction left unmatched. CDR1 and CDR2 from the germline V gene are MNHEY and SVGAGI. This CDR3 comprises 15 residues. CDR3 amino acids: CASSYDRGSNQPQHF. CDR3 nucleotide sequence: TGTGCCAGCAGTTACGACAGGGGAAGCAATCAGCCCCAGCATTTT.

The rearrangement joins TRBV5-1 to TRBJ2-1; D gene uncertain. Trimming stripped 6 bases from V and 2 bases from J, with 12 bases between. This CDR3 has 14 amino acids. Germline lookup yields CDR1 SGHRS and CDR2 YFSETQ. The CDR3 reads CASTYGEAYNEQFF. The CDR3 DNA follows: TGCGCCAGCACGTACGGTGAAGCCTACAATGAGCAGTTCTTC. The variable domain in full, with the rest retrieved from reference TRBV5-1 and TRBJ2-1, is KAGVTQTPRYLIKTRGQQVTLSCSPISGHRSVSWYQQTPGQGLQFLFEYFSETQRNKGNFPGRFSGRQFSNSRSEMNVSTLELGDSALYLCASTYGEAYNEQFFGPGTRLTVL.

V is TRBV5-1 and J is TRBJ2-2; possible D gene TRBD1, 6 bases. This CDR3 is 16 amino acids long. The germline CDR1 and CDR2 sequences are SGHRS and YFSETQ. V was shortened by 0 bases and J by 1 base, with 10 bases between the two germline ends. The CDR3 DNA is TGCGCCAGCAGCTTGGCAGGGGCCGGGAACACCGGGGAGCTGTTTTTT. Protein: CASSLAGAGNTGELFF.

The V gene is TRBV7-7, the J gene TRBJ1-3; tentative D call: TRBD1 (5 bases). V was trimmed by 5 bases and J by 0 bases, leaving 8 bases between them. The CDR3 is 14 residues long. Germline lookup yields CDR1 SSHAT and CDR2 FNYEAQ (reference sequence). CDR3 in DNA: TGTGCCAGCAGCCCGGACAACTCTGGAAACACCATATATTTT. Translating gives CASSPDNSGNTIYF.

This sequence joins TRBV29-1 and TRBJ1-1; D possibly corresponds to TRBD1 (6 bases). Trimming took 5 bases from V and 8 from J, leaving 18 bases between them. The germline gives CDR1 SQVTM, CDR2 ANQGSEA. The CDR3 covers 13 residues. The CDR3 nucleotides are TGCAGCGTTTTCAGGGGTACCGGGACCGAAGCTTTCTTT. Protein product: CSVFRGTGTEAFF.

The chain recombines TRBV30 with TRBJ1-5; D might be TRBD1 (5 bases). The V and J ends lost 5 bases and 4 bases respectively, with 24 bases between them. The CDR3 is 17 residues long. Per the germline V gene, CDR1 is GTSNPN and CDR2 is SVGIG (reference sequence). CDR3 sequence (DNA): TGTGCCTGGGAAGCGTCTCAGGGCGCCCGGATTAATCAGCCCCAGCATTTT. Encoded protein: CAWEASQGARINQPQHF.

The rearrangement joins TRBV19 to TRBJ1-2; possibly TRBD1 for D (5 bases). The germline CDR1 and CDR2 sequences are LNHDA and SQIVND (reference sequence). V gave up 10 bases and J gave up 2 bases, with 14 bases separating them. The CDR3 runs 13 residues. CDR3 residues: CATHLTDNYGYTF. The CDR3 region has the DNA TGTGCCACCCACCTGACAGACAACTATGGCTACACCTTC.

CDR3 sequence reads: CASSRPGLNNEQFF. CDR3 DNA sequence: TGTGCCAGTAGTAGGCCGGGACTTAACAATGAGCAGTTCTTC. The V call is TRBV19, the J call TRBJ2-1, with D possibly matching TRBD2 (6 bases). Germline V gene lookup returns CDR1 LNHDA and CDR2 SQIVND (reference sequence). The CDR3 is 14 amino acids. With 4 bases removed from V and 5 bases from J, the gap between germline ends came to 12 bases.

This chain joins TRBV7-9 and TRBJ1-1; D might be TRBD1 (6 bases). V shed 5 bases and J shed 6 bases, with 16 bases lying between them. CDR1 SEHNR and CDR2 FQNEAQ come from the germline V gene (reference sequence). The CDR3 spans 14 residues. DNA for the CDR3: TGTGCCAGCAGCCCACCGGGACAATTGGCTGAAGCTTTCTTT. Its translation: CASSPPGQLAEAFF.

V gene TRBV9 combines with J gene TRBJ2-7; a possible D gene is TRBD2 (6 bases). CDR1 is SGDLS, CDR2 YYNGEE, per germline. CDR3 length: 13 amino acids. Trimming shortened V by 0 bases and J by 6 bases, and 10 bases separated the two germline ends. The DNA for the CDR3 is TGTGCCAGCAGCGTAGATGGAGGGATCGAGCAGTACTTC. Its translation is CASSVDGGIEQYF.

In DNA form, the CDR3 reads TGTGCCAACAACAGGGGGCTCCAGGGCTACACCTTC. It encodes CANNRGLQGYTF. This chain links TRBV6-4 with TRBJ1-2, with 9 bases matching TRBD1. The CDR3 contains 12 residues. Losses at the gene ends were 10 bases for V and 8 bases for J; bases not matched to a gene: 8. Germline V gives CDR1 MRHNA, CDR2 SNTAGT.

The chain's CDR3 is CASSLEASGRMSSYEQYF. The DNA of the CDR3 is TGTGCCAGCAGTTTGGAGGCTAGCGGGAGGATGAGCTCCTACGAGCAGTACTTC. V usage is TRBV27 and J usage is TRBJ2-7, with 11 nucleotides matching TRBD2. CDR3 length equals 18 residues. The trim removed 3 bases at V and 0 bases at J, leaving 10 bases unmatched. Per germline, CDR1 MNHEY and CDR2 SMNVEV (reference sequence).

V gene TRBV6-1 combines with J gene TRBJ1-5; perhaps TRBD1 as D (5 bases). V lost 5 bases to trimming and J lost 3 bases, with 11 bases between them. This CDR3 has 14 residues. CDR1 MNHNS and CDR2 SASEGT come from the germline V gene. The DNA of the CDR3 is TGTGCCAGCAGTTTAGACAGTTTCAATCAGCCCCAGCATTTT. The encoded protein is CASSLDSFNQPQHF.

The rearrangement links TRBV5-4 to TRBJ2-3, with 8 bases fitting TRBD1. CDR3 length: 15 amino acids. Trimming removed 7 bases from V and 4 bases from J; junction bases left unmatched: 11. Germline CDR1 SGHNT, CDR2 YYREEE (reference sequence). This CDR3 is CASSVTGGNPDTQYF. CDR3 nucleotide sequence: TGTGCCAGCTCGGTAACAGGGGGGAATCCAGATACGCAGTATTTT. The complete variable domain, with remaining parts taken from reference TRBV5-4 and TRBJ2-3, reads ETGVTQSPTHLIKTRGQQVTLRCSSQSGHNTVSWYQQALGQGPQFIFQYYREEENGRGNFPPRFSGLQFPNYSSELNVNALELDDSALYLCASSVTGGNPDTQYFGPGTRLTVL.

The chain has TRBV27 and TRBJ1-4, with no clear D. The CDR3 is 15 residues long. Per germline, CDR1 MNHEY and CDR2 SMNVEV (reference sequence). The ends were cut back, 5 bases at V and 5 bases at J, with 15 bases in the middle. The DNA of the CDR3 is TGTGCCAGCAGTCCCCCCCCCGACGGGAATGAAAAACTGTTTTTT. Protein sequence: CASSPPPDGNEKLFF.

About this clone: At one end, the junction sequence differs from germline, possibly due to a read error. CDR3 region: CASSLVLADSYNGQFF. The CDR3 DNA is TGCGCCAGCAGCTTGGTACTAGCGGACTCCTACAATGGGCAGTTCTTC. The rearrangement joins TRBV5-1 to TRBJ2-1; 8 bases match TRBD2. The CDR3 has 16 residues. The germline gives CDR1 SGHRS, CDR2 YFSETQ.

This rearrangement joins TRBV4-2 to TRBJ1-5; 9 bases line up with TRBD1. Germline CDR1 LGHNA, CDR2 YNFKEQ. V trimming: 2 bases; J trimming: 4 bases; junction bases outside the gene matches: 9. The CDR3 sequence is 17 residues long. Written as DNA, the CDR3 is TGTGCCAGCAGCCAACATTCGAGGACAGGGGTTAATCAGCCCCAGCATTTT. Protein: CASSQHSRTGVNQPQHF.

The chain employs TRBV7-3 and TRBJ2-1; 14 bases agree with TRBD2. This CDR3 spans 17 amino acids. Germline V CDR1 and CDR2: SGHTA, FQGTGA. V was pared by 2 bases and J by 10 bases, with 10 bases of the junction left unmatched. CDR3 nucleotide sequence: TGTGCCAGCAGCTTACCTACCGGGACTAGCGGGAGACAAGAGCAGTTCTTC. As protein: CASSLPTGTSGRQEQFF.

The chain combines TRBV19 with TRBJ2-5; D is possibly TRBD1 (6 bases). The CDR3 runs 11 residues. Per germline, CDR1 LNHDA and CDR2 SQIVND (reference sequence). Trimming cost V 8 bases and J 9 bases, with 13 bases left between them. CDR3 bases: TGTGCCAGTCAACAGGGTTTTGCCCAGTACTTC. It encodes CASQQGFAQYF.

V and J are TRBV5-1 and TRBJ2-3, with 11 bases fitting TRBD2. The CDR3 covers 18 residues. Germline CDR1 reads SGHRS; CDR2 reads YFSETQ. With V trimmed by 0 bases and J by 6 bases, 12 bases remained unmatched. The CDR3 nucleotides read TGCGCCAGCAGCTTGGCAGCATTTAGCGGGAGGGCCGGGGATACGCAGTATTTT. As protein: CASSLAAFSGRAGDTQYF.

The chain carries TRBV19 and TRBJ1-1; possible D gene TRBD1, 6 bases. Germline V gene lookup returns CDR1 LNHDA and CDR2 SQIVND (reference sequence). The CDR3 has 15 residues. Between the trimmed V and J ends, which lost 4 bases and 0 bases, there was a span of 12 bases. CDR3 loop: CASSTPRGMNTEAFF. In nucleotides, the CDR3 is TGTGCCAGTAGTACCCCCAGGGGTATGAACACTGAAGCTTTCTTT. Using reference TRBV19 and TRBJ1-1 for the parts outside the CDR3, the full variable domain is DGGITQSPKYLFRKEGQNVTLSCEQNLNHDAMYWYRQDPGQGLRLIYYSQIVNDFQKGDIAEGYSVSREKKESFPLTVTSAQKNPTAFYLCASSTPRGMNTEAFFGQGTRLTVV.

About this clone itself: The junction departs from germline at one end; a sequencing error may be responsible. Other DNA sequences in the same sample also yield this CDR3. The rearrangement uses TRBV7-9 and TRBJ2-1, with 8 bases identical to TRBD2. The CDR3 consists of 12 residues. The germline V gene encodes CDR1 SEHNR and CDR2 FQNEAQ (reference sequence). The CDR3 DNA reads as TGTGCAAGCAGGATCGGGGGGGGTCAACAGTTCTTC. It yields the protein CASRIGGGQQFF.

The chain combines TRBV30 with TRBJ2-1; 12 bases line up with TRBD1. The CDR3 loop spans 13 amino acids. After removal of 5 bases from V and 8 bases from J, the junction contained 4 bases not matched to a gene. Germline CDR1 reads GTSNPN; CDR2 reads SVGIG (reference sequence). In nucleotides, the CDR3 is TGTGCCTGGGGGACAGGGGGCAGGGATGAGCAGTTCTTC. Protein sequence: CAWGTGGRDEQFF.

The chain employs TRBV7-3 and TRBJ2-3; the D gene is possibly TRBD1 (5 bases). Germline V gene sequence: CDR1 SGHTA, CDR2 FQGTGA. This CDR3 spans 12 amino acids. V lost 4 bases and J 6 bases, leaving 8 bases between the germline ends. CDR3 loop: CASSSPGDTQYF. The CDR3 DNA sequence: TGTGCCAGCAGCTCCCCAGGGGATACGCAGTATTTT.